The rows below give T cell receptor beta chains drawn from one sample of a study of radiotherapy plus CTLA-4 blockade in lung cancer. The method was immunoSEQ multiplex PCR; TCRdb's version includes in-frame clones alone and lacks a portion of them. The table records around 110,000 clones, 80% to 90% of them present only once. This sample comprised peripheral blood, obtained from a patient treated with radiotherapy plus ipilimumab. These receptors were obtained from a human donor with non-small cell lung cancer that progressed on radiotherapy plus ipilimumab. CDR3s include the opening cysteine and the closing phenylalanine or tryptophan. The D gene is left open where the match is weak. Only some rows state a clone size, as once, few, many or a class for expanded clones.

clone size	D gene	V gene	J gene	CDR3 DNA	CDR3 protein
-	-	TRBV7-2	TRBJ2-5	TGTGCCAGCAGCCTAGGCCACCAAGCTAGGCTAGCGGAGACCCAGTACTTC	CASSLGHQARLAETQYF
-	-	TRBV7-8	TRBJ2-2	TGTGCCAGCAGCCTGGACCCGGCCAGCTGGGCGAACACCGGGGAGCTGTTTTTT	CASSLDPASWANTGELFF
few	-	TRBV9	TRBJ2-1	TGTGCCAGCAGCGTAGAGGGACTCTCTTTCGATGAGCAGTTCTTC	CASSVEGLSFDEQFF
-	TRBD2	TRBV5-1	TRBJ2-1	TGCGCCAGCAGCTTGGGAGCGGGAGGAGGAAAAACCAATGAGCAGTTCTTC	CASSLGAGGGKTNEQFF
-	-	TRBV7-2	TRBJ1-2	TGTGCCAGCAGCTTTACGGGCGGCTATGGCTACACCTTC	CASSFTGGYGYTF
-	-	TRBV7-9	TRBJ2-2	TGTGCCAGCAGCTTAATTGGGGTTGTCGGGGAGCTGTTTTTT	CASSLIGVVGELFF
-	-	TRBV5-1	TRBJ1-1	TGCGCCAGCAGGGTAGGACCGAGCACTGAAGCTTTCTTT	CASRVGPSTEAFF
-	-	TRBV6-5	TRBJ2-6	TGTGCCAGCAGTTACAGCTCGTCTGGGGCCAACGTCCTGACTTTC	CASSYSSSGANVLTF
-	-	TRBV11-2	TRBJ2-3	TGTGCCAGCAGGATAGAGGGCCCGGCAGATACGCAGTATTTT	CASRIEGPADTQYF
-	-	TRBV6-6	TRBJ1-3	TGTGCCAGCAGTTCTCAGGTTTCAGGGTGGGGAAACACCATATATTTT	CASSSQVSGWGNTIYF
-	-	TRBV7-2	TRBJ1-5	TGTGCCAGCAGCCTACGAAGGGGGGACAATCAGCCCCAGCATTTT	CASSLRRGDNQPQHF
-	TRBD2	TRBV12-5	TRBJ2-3	TGTGCTAGTGGTTTGGGGACTAGAGATAATACGCAGTATTTT	CASGLGTRDNTQYF
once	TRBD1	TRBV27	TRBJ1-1	TGTGCCAGCAGTTCAGACAGGGTAGGGAGCACTGAAGCTTTCTTT	CASSSDRVGSTEAFF
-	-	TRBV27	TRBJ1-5	TGTGCCAGCAGTTTAGGGCAGGGTGGTCAGCCCCAGCATTTT	CASSLGQGGQPQHF
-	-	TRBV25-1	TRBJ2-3	TGTGCCAGCAAACGAAGTGGGACAGATACGCAGTATTTT	CASKRSGTDTQYF